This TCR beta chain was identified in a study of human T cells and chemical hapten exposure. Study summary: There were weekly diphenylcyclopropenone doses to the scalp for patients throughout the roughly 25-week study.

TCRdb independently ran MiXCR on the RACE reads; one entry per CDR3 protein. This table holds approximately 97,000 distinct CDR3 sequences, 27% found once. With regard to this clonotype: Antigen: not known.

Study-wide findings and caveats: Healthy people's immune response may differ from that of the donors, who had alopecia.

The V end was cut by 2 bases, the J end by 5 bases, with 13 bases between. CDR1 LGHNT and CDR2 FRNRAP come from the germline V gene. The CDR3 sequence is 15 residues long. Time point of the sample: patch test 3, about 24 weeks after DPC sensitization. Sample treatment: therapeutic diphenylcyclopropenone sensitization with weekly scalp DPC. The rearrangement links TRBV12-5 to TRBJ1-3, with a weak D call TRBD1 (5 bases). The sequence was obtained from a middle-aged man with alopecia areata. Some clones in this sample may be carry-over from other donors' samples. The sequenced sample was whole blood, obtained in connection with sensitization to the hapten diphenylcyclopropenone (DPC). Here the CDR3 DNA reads TGTGCTAGTGGTTTGACGCAGGGAGGAAGAAACACCATATATTTT. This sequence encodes CASGLTQGGRNTIYF.